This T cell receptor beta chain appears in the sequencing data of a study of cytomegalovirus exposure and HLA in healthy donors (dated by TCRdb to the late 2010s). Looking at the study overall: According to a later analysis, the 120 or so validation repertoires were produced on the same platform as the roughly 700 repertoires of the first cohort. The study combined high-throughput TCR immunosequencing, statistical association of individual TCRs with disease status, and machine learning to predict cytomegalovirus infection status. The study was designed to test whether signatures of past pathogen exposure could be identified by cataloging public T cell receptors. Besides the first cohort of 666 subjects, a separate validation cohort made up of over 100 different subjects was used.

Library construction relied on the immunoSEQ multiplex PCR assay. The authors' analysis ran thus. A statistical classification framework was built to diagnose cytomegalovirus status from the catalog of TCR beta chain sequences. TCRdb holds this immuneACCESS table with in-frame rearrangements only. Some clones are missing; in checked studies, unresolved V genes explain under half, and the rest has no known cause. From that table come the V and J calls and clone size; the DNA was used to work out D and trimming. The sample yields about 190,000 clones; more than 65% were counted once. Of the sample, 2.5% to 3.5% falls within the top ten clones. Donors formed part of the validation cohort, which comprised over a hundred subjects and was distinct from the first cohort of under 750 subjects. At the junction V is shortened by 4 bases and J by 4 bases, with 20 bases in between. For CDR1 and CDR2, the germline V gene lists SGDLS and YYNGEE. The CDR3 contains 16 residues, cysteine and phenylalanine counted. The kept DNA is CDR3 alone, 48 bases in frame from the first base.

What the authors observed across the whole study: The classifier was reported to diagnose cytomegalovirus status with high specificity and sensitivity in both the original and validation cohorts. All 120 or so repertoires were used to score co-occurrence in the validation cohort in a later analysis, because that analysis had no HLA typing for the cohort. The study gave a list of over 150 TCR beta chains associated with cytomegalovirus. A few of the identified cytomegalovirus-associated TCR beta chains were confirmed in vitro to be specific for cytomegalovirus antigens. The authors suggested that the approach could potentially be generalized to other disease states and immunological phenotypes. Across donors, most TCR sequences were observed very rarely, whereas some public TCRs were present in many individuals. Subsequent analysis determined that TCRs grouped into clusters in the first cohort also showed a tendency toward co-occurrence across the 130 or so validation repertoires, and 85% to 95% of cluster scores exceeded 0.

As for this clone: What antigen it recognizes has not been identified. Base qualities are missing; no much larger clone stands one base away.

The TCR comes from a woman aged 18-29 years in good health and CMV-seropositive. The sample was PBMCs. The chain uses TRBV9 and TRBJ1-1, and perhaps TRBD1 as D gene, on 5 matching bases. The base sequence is TGTGCCAGCAGCCCGCACGAAACCGGGGGTAGCACTGAAGCTTTCTTT. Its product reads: CASSPHETGGSTEAFF.